This T cell receptor (beta chain) is drawn from a study of cytotoxic CD8 clonotypes in ibrutinib-treated CLL. Overall study: Samples had a mean of approximately 260,000 productive templates and 85,000 to 100,000 productive rearrangements. Overall study results and limits: Clonality grew at ibrutinib response; at progression, it decreased back toward baseline. Under treatment, the uncommon public clonotypes either contracted or remained stable.

Concerning this clone itself: Its antigen is unidentified.

Germline values: CDR1 GTSNPN, CDR2 SVGIG (reference sequence). This CDR3 is built from 12 residues. V was shortened by 4 bases and J by 6 bases, with 12 bases between the two germline ends. TCRdb's copy holds only in-frame clones and misses some; the assay was immunoSEQ multiplex PCR. The data show just over 200,000 clones, more than 65% seen once. The sequencing used PBMCs, collected after 12 months of ibrutinib treatment. The chain carries TRBV30 and TRBJ1-1; tentative D call: TRBD1 (6 bases). This clonotype was obtained from a human donor with chronic lymphocytic leukemia. Here the CDR3 DNA reads TGTGCCTGGATGTCAGGGGCGGCTGAAGCTTTCTTT. Protein product: CAWMSGAAEAFF.